This entry describes one TCR beta chain. Its matching antigen is unknown. The sample originates from a study of immune evolution from preneoplasia to lung adenocarcinoma. Study-wide results and caveats: Top clone share appeared to fall from AAH through AIS, MIA, adenocarcinoma.

Data came from immunoSEQ multiplex PCR; TCRdb stores just in-frame clones and leaves some out. Among 5,900 or so clones, less than 80% were seen once, and the ten largest hold roughly 7.1%. V lost 4 bases and J lost 0; bases outside the gene matches: 3. Germline-derived CDR1 and CDR2 are SGHRS and YFSETQ. This CDR3 contains 15 residues. Patients had resection in Japan or China between about 2013 and 2017. Nucleic acids came from premalignant or tumor cells enriched by macro-dissection. The source of this sequence is a person aged 55-85 years with lung adenocarcinoma. The genes are TRBV5-1 and TRBJ1-4; 7 nucleotides match TRBD1. Sequences were obtained from FFPE minimally invasive lung adenocarcinoma tissue. This CDR3 reads CASSDGTATNEKLFF. In DNA form, the CDR3 reads TGCGCCAGCAGCGACGGGACAGCAACTAATGAAAAACTGTTTTTT.